This is a list of T cell receptor beta chains from one sample in a study of control samples from healthy donors and cancer patients. Method: immunoSEQ multiplex PCR; TCRdb's copy keeps in-frame clones and lacks some. The table has more than 100,000 clones, 80% to 95% seen once. Sequencing used blood. All receptors come from a woman aged 18 to 35 in good health. CDR3s include the opening cysteine and the closing phenylalanine or tryptophan. The D gene is left open where the match is weak. Size is omitted from some rows. Given values are once, few, many or a class for expanded clones.

DNA	CDR3	D	V	J	size
TGCGCCAGCAGCCAAGATCAAGGCGGACTCTATGGCTACACCTTC	CASSQDQGGLYGYTF	NA	TRBV4-1	TRBJ1-2	NA
TGTGCCAGCAGTTTATCGTGGGGAGGGGGCAATTCACCCCTCCACTTT	CASSLSWGGGNSPLHF	TRBD1	TRBV27	TRBJ1-6	NA
TGTGCCAGCTCAGCCGAGACCTACGAGCAGTACTTC	CASSAETYEQYF	NA	TRBV18	TRBJ2-7	once
TGTGCCAGCAGCAATCAAGGGTGGGGGATGTTGCTGCCAGAGCAGTTCTTC	CASSNQGWGMLLPEQFF	NA	TRBV7-9	TRBJ2-1	NA
TGCGCCAGCAGCCAAGAATCTAGGGGACTAGCGCCCTACGAGCAGTACTTC	CASSQESRGLAPYEQYF	TRBD2	TRBV4-1	TRBJ2-7	NA
TGTGCCAGCAGTTTGACGGGACAGGGGGTGAAAGGCTACACCTTC	CASSLTGQGVKGYTF	TRBD1	TRBV6-5	TRBJ1-2	NA
TGTGCCAGCTCCGCTTCTACAGGGCCCCAGTTCTTC	CASSASTGPQFF	NA	TRBV14	TRBJ2-1	NA
TGTGCCAGCAGCCTCGTAGGGTCCTCTGGAAACACCATATATTTT	CASSLVGSSGNTIYF	NA	TRBV28	TRBJ1-3	NA
TGTGCCATCTCCCTGGGTGGAGAAGGCTACACCTTC	CAISLGGEGYTF	NA	TRBV10-3	TRBJ1-2	NA
TGTGCCAGCAGTCCACAGCTTCCGAACACTGAAGCTTTCTTT	CASSPQLPNTEAFF	NA	TRBV27	TRBJ1-1	NA
TGTGCCAGCTCCCCCCCGGGACTAGAGGGATACGAGCAGTACTTC	CASSPPGLEGYEQYF	TRBD2	TRBV18	TRBJ2-7	NA
TGTGCCAGCAGTTCTGAGGCGTTTAACACTGAAGCTTTCTTT	CASSSEAFNTEAFF	NA	TRBV28	TRBJ1-1	few
TGTGCCACCAGTCCAGGGCAGAACACCGGGGAGCTGTTTTTT	CATSPGQNTGELFF	NA	TRBV24-1	TRBJ2-2	NA
TGTGTCGTGACGAGTTCCGGGAGGACCTCCTACGAGCAGTACTTC	CVVTSSGRTSYEQYF	TRBD2	TRBV28	TRBJ2-7	NA
TGTGCCAGTAGTATCCGACTAGCGGGGGGATACAATGAGCAGTTCTTC	CASSIRLAGGYNEQFF	TRBD2	TRBV19	TRBJ2-1	NA
TGTGCCAGCAGTGAACGGGACAGATGGATCTACACCTTC	CASSERDRWIYTF	TRBD1	TRBV2	TRBJ1-2	NA
TGTGCCAGCGGTTCAACGGGTAGGAACACTGAAGCTTTCTTT	CASGSTGRNTEAFF	NA	TRBV6-2/TRBV6-3	TRBJ1-1	once
TGTGCCAGCAGCACCCAGCGGGAGTCTAGGACAGATACGCAGTATTTT	CASSTQRESRTDTQYF	TRBD2	TRBV9	TRBJ2-3	once
TGCGCCAGCAGCCCTTTTGCGGGAGGGGACACAGATACGCAGTATTTT	CASSPFAGGDTDTQYF	TRBD2	TRBV5-1	TRBJ2-3	once
TGTGCCAGCTCACCAATTTTAGCGGGGGGAACAGATACGCAGTATTTT	CASSPILAGGTDTQYF	TRBD2	TRBV18	TRBJ2-3	NA
TGTGCCAGTTCCGATCCAGGGCATAGCACAGATACGCAGTATTTT	CASSDPGHSTDTQYF	NA	TRBV19	TRBJ2-3	NA
TGTGCCAGCAGCTTAACAAGAGGAAACACCATATATTTT	CASSLTRGNTIYF	NA	TRBV11-2	TRBJ1-3	NA
TGTGCCAGCAGCGACAGGGGTTCACCCCTCCACTTT	CASSDRGSPLHF	TRBD1	TRBV7-2	TRBJ1-6	NA
TGTGCCAGCAGCTTCGTGGGTAGCAATCAGCCCCAGCATTTT	CASSFVGSNQPQHF	NA	TRBV5-6	TRBJ1-5	NA
TGTGCCAGCAGCCCGAAGCGACAGGTCCCCTATCTCCCCTATGGCTACACCTTC	CASSPKRQVPYLPYGYTF	NA	TRBV7-2	TRBJ1-2	once
TGTGCCAGCAGCCAAGATAGAATCGGACAGGGGCGGTACGAGCAGTACTTC	CASSQDRIGQGRYEQYF	TRBD1	TRBV4-2	TRBJ2-7	NA
TGTGCCAGCAGCTTGGCCAGTTCCTACGAGCAGTACTTC	CASSLASSYEQYF	NA	TRBV5-5	TRBJ2-7	NA
TGTGCCAGCAGCCTCTCCAATACCTACGAGCAGTACTTC	CASSLSNTYEQYF	NA	TRBV27	TRBJ2-7	NA
TGTGCCAGCAGTGAAGGGGACAGGGTCTCCTACGAGCAGTACTTC	CASSEGDRVSYEQYF	TRBD1	TRBV6-4	TRBJ2-7	NA
TGTGCCAGCAGTTACTCGCCGGGACAGGGGCCCACAGATACGCAGTATTTT	CASSYSPGQGPTDTQYF	TRBD1	TRBV6-2/TRBV6-3	TRBJ2-3	NA
TGTGCCAGCAGCTTAGTAAACCCGGGACCCTTCCCTTTT	CASSLVNPGPFPF	NA	TRBV7-2	TRBJ2-3	NA
TGTGCCAGCAGTCGCCTGGGGAGCTCCTACAATGAGCAGTTCTTC	CASSRLGSSYNEQFF	NA	TRBV28	TRBJ2-1	once
TGTGCCAGCAGTTACTCGCTGAGCGGGAGCTGGTACGAGCAGTACTTC	CASSYSLSGSWYEQYF	TRBD2	TRBV6-2/TRBV6-3	TRBJ2-7	once
TGTGCCAGCAGCTCAGAATCAAAGGGTAGCGGGAGTGAGTGGCGAGAGACCCAGTACTTC	CASSSESKGSGSEWRETQYF	TRBD2	TRBV11-2	TRBJ2-5	NA
TGCGCCAGCAGCCAAGGCGGGGCTAGCGGGAGTGCAGCCGAGGGGCAGTTCTTC	CASSQGGASGSAAEGQFF	TRBD2	TRBV4-1	TRBJ2-1	NA
TGTGCCAGCAGCCCCAGAGAGTGGGTAGATACGCAGTATTTT	CASSPREWVDTQYF	NA	TRBV7-8	TRBJ2-3	NA
TGTGCCAGCAGCCAAGATTGGCTAGCGGGGGGCCAAGAGACCCAGTACTTC	CASSQDWLAGGQETQYF	TRBD2	TRBV3-1/TRBV3-2	TRBJ2-5	NA
TGTGCCAGCAGCCCGAAGAATGCCTCCAATGAGCAGTTCTTC	CASSPKNASNEQFF	NA	TRBV11-2	TRBJ2-1	NA
TGTGCCTGGAGTGTACTCGACAGGGGGCTTTCGAACACTGAAGCTTTCTTT	CAWSVLDRGLSNTEAFF	TRBD1	TRBV30	TRBJ1-1	NA
TGTGCCAGCAGCAATTGGTTGAGGGGCAGAGGTAACTATGGCTACACCTTC	CASSNWLRGRGNYGYTF	NA	TRBV21-1	TRBJ1-2	NA
TGTGCCAGCAGCAAATCCTCTGGGCATCCCGGGGCCGCGGGTACCGGGGAGCTGTTTTTT	CASSKSSGHPGAAGTGELFF	NA	TRBV21-1	TRBJ2-2	NA
TGTGCCAGCAGCCTGGGCGGGACCTACAATGAGCAGTTCTTC	CASSLGGTYNEQFF	NA	TRBV9	TRBJ2-1	NA
TGCGCCAGCAGCTTGTGGTCCTGGACTAGCGGGAGTAGGGGAGACCAAGAGACCCAGTACTTC	CASSLWSWTSGSRGDQETQYF	TRBD2	TRBV5-1	TRBJ2-5	NA
TGTGCCAGTAGTATGAACACAGATACGCAGTATTTT	CASSMNTDTQYF	NA	TRBV19	TRBJ2-3	NA
TGTGCCTGGAGGCCGGGACTAGCGGGTTGGGGGGGCACAGATACGCAGTATTTT	CAWRPGLAGWGGTDTQYF	TRBD2	TRBV30	TRBJ2-3	NA
TGTGCCAGCAGCTTATACCTAGCGGGAGCGAGGGAGCTGTTTTTT	CASSLYLAGARELFF	TRBD2	TRBV7-2	TRBJ2-2	NA
TGTGCCAGTAGTATGCGCCGGGACAGGGAGCTATTCTCTGGAAACACCATATATTTT	CASSMRRDRELFSGNTIYF	TRBD1	TRBV19	TRBJ1-3	NA
TGTGCCAGCAGCGTAACCACAGGGAGTCGAGAGACCCAGTACTTC	CASSVTTGSRETQYF	NA	TRBV9	TRBJ2-5	NA
TGTGCCAGCGAACAGGGTGGAGGTCAGCCCCAGCATTTT	CASEQGGGQPQHF	NA	TRBV7-8	TRBJ1-5	NA
TGTGCCAGCAGCTTGGGCCTATCGGGGTTCACAGATACGCAGTATTTT	CASSLGLSGFTDTQYF	NA	TRBV5-4	TRBJ2-3	NA
TGCGCCAGCAGCCTCGGACTAGCGGGCACCTACGAGCAGTACTTC	CASSLGLAGTYEQYF	TRBD2	TRBV4-3	TRBJ2-7	NA